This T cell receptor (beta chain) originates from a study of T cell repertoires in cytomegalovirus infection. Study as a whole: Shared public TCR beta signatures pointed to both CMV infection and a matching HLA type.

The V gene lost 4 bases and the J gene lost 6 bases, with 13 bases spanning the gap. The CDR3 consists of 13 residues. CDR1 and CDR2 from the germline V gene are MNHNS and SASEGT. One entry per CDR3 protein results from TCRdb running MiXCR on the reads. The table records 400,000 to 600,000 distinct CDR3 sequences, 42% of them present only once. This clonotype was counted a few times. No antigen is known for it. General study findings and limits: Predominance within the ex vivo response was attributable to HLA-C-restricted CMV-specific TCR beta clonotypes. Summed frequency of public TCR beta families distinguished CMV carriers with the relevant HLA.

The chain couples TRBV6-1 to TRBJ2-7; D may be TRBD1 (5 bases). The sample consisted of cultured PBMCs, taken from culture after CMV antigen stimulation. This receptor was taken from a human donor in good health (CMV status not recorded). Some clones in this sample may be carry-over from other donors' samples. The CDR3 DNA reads TGTGCCAGCAGTGGAGACAGTCTAGGCGAGCAGTACTTC. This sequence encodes CASSGDSLGEQYF.